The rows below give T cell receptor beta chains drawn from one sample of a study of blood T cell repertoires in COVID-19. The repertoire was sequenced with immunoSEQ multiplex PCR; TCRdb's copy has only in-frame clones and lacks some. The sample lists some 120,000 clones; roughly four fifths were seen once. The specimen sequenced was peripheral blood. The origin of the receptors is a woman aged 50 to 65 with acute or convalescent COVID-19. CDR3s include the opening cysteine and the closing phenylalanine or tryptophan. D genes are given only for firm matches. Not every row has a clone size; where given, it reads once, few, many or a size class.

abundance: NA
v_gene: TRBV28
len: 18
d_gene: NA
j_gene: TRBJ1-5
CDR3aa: CASISGQGRMPGNQPQHF
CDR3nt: TGTGCCAGCATTTCTGGGCAGGGCCGAATGCCTGGCAATCAGCCCCAGCATTTT

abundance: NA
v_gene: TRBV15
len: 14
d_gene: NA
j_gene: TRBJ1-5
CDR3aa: CATSRVGGDGPQHF
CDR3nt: TGTGCCACCAGCAGAGTAGGAGGGGATGGGCCCCAGCATTTT

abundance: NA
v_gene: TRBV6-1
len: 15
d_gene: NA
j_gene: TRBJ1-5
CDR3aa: CASSELGSSNQPQHF
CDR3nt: TGTGCCAGCAGTGAACTCGGGAGCAGCAATCAGCCCCAGCATTTT

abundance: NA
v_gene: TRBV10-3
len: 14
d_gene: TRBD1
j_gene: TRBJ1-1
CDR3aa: CAIRETGGRGEAFF
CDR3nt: TGTGCCATCAGGGAAACAGGGGGCCGAGGTGAAGCTTTCTTT

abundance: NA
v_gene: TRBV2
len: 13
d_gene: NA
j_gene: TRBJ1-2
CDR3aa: CASSGIGAHGYTF
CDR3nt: TGTGCCAGCAGTGGAATAGGGGCGCATGGCTACACCTTC

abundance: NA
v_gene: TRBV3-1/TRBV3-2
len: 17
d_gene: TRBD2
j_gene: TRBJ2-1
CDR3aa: CASSQDMTSGGFDEQFF
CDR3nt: TGTGCCAGCAGCCAAGATATGACTAGCGGGGGATTCGATGAGCAGTTCTTC

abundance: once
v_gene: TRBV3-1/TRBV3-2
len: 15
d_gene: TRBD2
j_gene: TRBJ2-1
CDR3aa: CASSSGLAGNIRQFF
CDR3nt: TGTGCCAGCAGCTCGGGACTAGCGGGGAACATACGCCAGTTCTTC

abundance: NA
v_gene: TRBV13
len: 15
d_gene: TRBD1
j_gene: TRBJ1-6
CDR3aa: CASSSGQGQNSPLHF
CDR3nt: TGTGCCAGCAGCTCTGGACAGGGACAAAATTCACCCCTCCACTTT

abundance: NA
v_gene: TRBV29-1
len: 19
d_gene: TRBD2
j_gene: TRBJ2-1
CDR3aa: CSVNRGTSGGRSSYNEQFF
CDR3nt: TGCAGCGTGAACCGCGGGACTAGCGGGGGCCGTAGCTCCTACAATGAGCAGTTCTTC

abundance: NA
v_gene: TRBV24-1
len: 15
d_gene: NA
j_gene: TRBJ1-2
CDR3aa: CATSDNRVDDYGYTF
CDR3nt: TGTGCCACCAGTGATAACAGGGTGGACGACTATGGCTACACCTTC

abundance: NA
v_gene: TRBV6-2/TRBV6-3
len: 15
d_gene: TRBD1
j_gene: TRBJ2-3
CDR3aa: CASSRDSYGTDTQYF
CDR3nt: TGTGCCAGCAGTCGGGACAGTTACGGTACAGATACGCAGTATTTT

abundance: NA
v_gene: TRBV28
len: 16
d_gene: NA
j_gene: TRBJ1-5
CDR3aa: CASSLYGRGVNQPQHF
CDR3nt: TGTGCCAGCAGTTTATACGGGAGGGGGGTCAATCAGCCCCAGCATTTT

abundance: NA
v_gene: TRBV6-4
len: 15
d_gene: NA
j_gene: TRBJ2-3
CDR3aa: CASSDSASPTDTQYF
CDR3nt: TGTGCCAGCAGTGATAGTGCGTCCCCCACAGATACGCAGTATTTT

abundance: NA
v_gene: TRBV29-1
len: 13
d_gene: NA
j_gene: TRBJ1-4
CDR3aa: CSTGEGSNEKLFF
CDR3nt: TGCAGCACTGGGGAGGGGTCTAATGAAAAACTGTTTTTT

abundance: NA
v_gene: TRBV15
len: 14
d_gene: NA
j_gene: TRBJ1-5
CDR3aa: CATGTGTSNQPQHF
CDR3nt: TGTGCCACCGGAACAGGGACAAGCAATCAGCCCCAGCATTTT

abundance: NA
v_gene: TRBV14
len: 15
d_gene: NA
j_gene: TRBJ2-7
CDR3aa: CASSQDKGVGYEQYF
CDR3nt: TGTGCCAGCAGCCAAGACAAAGGGGTGGGGTACGAGCAGTACTTC

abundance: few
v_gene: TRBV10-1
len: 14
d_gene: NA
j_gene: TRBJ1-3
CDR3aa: CASSDTGSGNTIYF
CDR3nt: TGCGCCAGCAGTGATACCGGGTCTGGAAACACCATATATTTT